This T cell receptor beta chain was sequenced during a study of vaccination and CD4 T cells after COVID-19. Looking at the study overall: From HCoV-229E, HCoV-OC43, HCoV-NL63 and SARS-CoV-2, overlapping spike peptides were used to stimulate the cells.

Sequenced with the Oncomine TCR Beta short-read assay was DNA taken from cultured CD4+ T cells. The authors extracted genomic DNA from cultured CD4+ T cells. MiXCR, run by TCRdb on the PCR reads, gives a single entry per CDR3 protein. Of some 12,000 distinct CDR3 sequences in the sample, about half were seen once. This clonotype was detected a few times. The target antigen is unknown. The treatment denotes: roughly ten-day PBMC culture with coronavirus spike peptide pools or control peptides (ViraFEST assay). CDR3 length equals 11 residues. Trimming left V 6 bases short and J 4 bases short, with 6 bases between.

This TCR was sampled from a human donor who had recovered from COVID-19. The sequenced sample consisted of CD4+ T cells from blood, cultured in vitro. This chain uses TRBV12-3 or TRBV12-4 with TRBJ1-2; D is uncertain. The DNA of the CDR3 is TGTGCCAGCAGCGTGTCCTATGGCTACACCTTC. It yields the protein CASSVSYGYTF.